These 29 T cell receptor beta chains were all obtained from the same sample, sequenced in a study of T cell responses to AZD1222 COVID-19 vaccine. Clones were sequenced by immunoSEQ multiplex PCR, and TCRdb holds only the in-frame ones, with some missing. The sample lists under 200,000 clones; around nine tenths were seen once. The specimen was peripheral blood, collected on day 0 of AZD1222 vaccination. These receptors were collected from an adult in good health.

The chain joins TRBV28 to TRBJ1-1; TRBD1 agrees at 10 bases. The CDR3 totals 14 residues. Germline-derived CDR1 and CDR2 are MDHEN and SYDVKM. V shed 6 bases, J shed 6 bases, and the junction held 7 bases outside the gene matches. The CDR3 nucleotides are TGTGCCAGCAGGAAGACAGGGGGCCGGTCTGAAGCTTTCTTT. It codes for CASRKTGGRSEAFF.

J is TRBJ1-5 and V is TRBV4-3; tentative D call: TRBD1 (5 bases). Germline assignment: CDR1 LGHNA and CDR2 YSLEER. The CDR3 runs 15 residues. Trimming cost V 4 bases and J 2 bases, with 12 bases left between them. CDR3 protein: CASSPGGFGNQPQHF. The CDR3 DNA sequence: TGCGCCAGCAGCCCCGGGGGATTCGGCAATCAGCCCCAGCATTTT.

This chain joins TRBV5-1 and TRBJ2-7, with D possibly called TRBD1 or TRBD2 (5 bases each). The CDR3 is 14 residues long. The V gene's germline CDR1 is SGHRS and CDR2 YFSETQ. The V end was cut by 4 bases, the J end by 4 bases, with 15 bases between. The CDR3 loop is CASSTGTANYEQYF. The CDR3, as DNA: TGCGCCAGCAGCACCGGGACGGCGAATTACGAGCAGTACTTC.

V gene TRBV3-1 (or the pseudogene TRBV3-2) combines with J gene TRBJ2-7; D call uncertain. Trimming cost V 0 bases and J 2 bases, with 5 bases left between them. This CDR3 has 13 residues. Germline CDR1 and CDR2: LGHDT and YNNKEL (reference sequence). The CDR3 DNA sequence: TGTGCCAGCAGCCAAGATCACGCCTACGAGCAGTACTTC. Translation: CASSQDHAYEQYF.

This clone was counted once. The rearrangement links TRBV7-2 to TRBJ1-6, with a tentative D call TRBD1 (5 bases). This CDR3 has 13 residues. Trimming removed 1 base at V and 10 bases at J, with 8 bases between. Germline CDR1 and CDR2: SGHTA and FQGNSA. CDR3 DNA sequence: TGTGCCAGCAGCTTAGAGGGGCGGTCACCCCTCCACTTT. It translates to CASSLEGRSPLHF.

This chain links TRBV6-2 or TRBV6-3 with TRBJ2-3; a possible D gene is TRBD1 (6 bases). The V and J ends lost 3 bases and 4 bases respectively, with 17 bases between them. The length of the CDR3 is 16 residues. The germline V gene encodes CDR1 MNHEY and CDR2 SVGEGT. The CDR3 DNA reads TGTGCCAGCAGTTATGGCAATACAGGGCCCTCAGATACGCAGTATTTT. As protein: CASSYGNTGPSDTQYF.

This clone has a single count. The chain uses TRBV7-9 and TRBJ1-1; D uncertain. The CDR3 sequence is 15 residues long. V lost 4 bases and J 2 bases, leaving 14 bases between the germline ends. The germline CDR1 and CDR2 sequences are SEHNR and FQNEAQ (reference sequence). CDR3 bases: TGTGCCAGCAGCTCCCAGCGGATTGGAAACACTGAAGCTTTCTTT. Translating it yields CASSSQRIGNTEAFF.

The rearrangement links TRBV5-1 to TRBJ2-2; 10 bases are shared with TRBD1. The CDR3 loop spans 16 amino acids. V shed 2 bases, J shed 5 bases, and the junction held 6 bases outside the gene matches. Germline-derived CDR1 and CDR2 are SGHRS and YFSETQ. CDR3 amino acids: CASSLRQGAQTGELFF. Here the CDR3 DNA reads TGCGCCAGCAGCTTACGACAGGGGGCGCAGACCGGGGAGCTGTTTTTT.

This chain joins TRBV7-2 and TRBJ2-7; 8 bases match TRBD2. V shed 3 bases, J shed 5 bases, and the junction held 6 bases outside the gene matches. CDR1 SGHTA and CDR2 FQGNSA come from the germline V gene. The length of the CDR3 is 14 residues. CDR3 region: CASSLEGLGDEQYF. The CDR3 region has the DNA TGTGCCAGCAGCTTGGAGGGACTAGGGGACGAGCAGTACTTC.

This clone occurred many times. This chain joins TRBV11-3 and TRBJ1-2, with 8 bases that match TRBD1. This CDR3 is built from 13 residues. CDR1 SGHNT and CDR2 YENEEA come from the germline V gene. V was clipped by 6 bases and J by 5 bases; unmatched bases: 5. This chain's CDR3 is CASSLTGGYGYTF. In nucleotides, the CDR3 is TGTGCCAGCAGTCTCACAGGGGGGTATGGCTACACCTTC.

The CDR3 bases are TGTGCCACCAGTGATCGCCTAGCGGTCACTTACAATGAGCAGTTCTTC. It yields the protein CATSDRLAVTYNEQFF. V gene TRBV24-1 combines with J gene TRBJ2-1; 7 bases match TRBD2. The CDR3 extends over 16 amino acids. Losses at the gene ends were 3 bases for V and 4 bases for J; bases not matched to a gene: 8. The germline CDR1 and CDR2 sequences are KGHDR and SFDVKD.

This sequence joins TRBV27 and TRBJ1-6; possibly TRBD1 for D (6 bases). With 7 bases removed from V and 7 bases from J, the gap between germline ends came to 14 bases. CDR3 length: 14 residues. Germline CDR1 reads MNHEY; CDR2 reads SMNVEV (reference sequence). The CDR3: CASTTGRRNSPLHF. The CDR3 nucleotides read TGTGCCAGCACTACAGGGAGGAGGAATTCACCCCTCCACTTT.

In its sample, this clone was seen once. The chain is built from TRBV6-4 and TRBJ1-2; possible D gene TRBD1, 5 bases. Germline V gene data show CDR1 as MRHNA and CDR2 as SNTAGT. V was trimmed by 4 bases and J by 4 bases, leaving 10 bases between them. There are 13 residues in the CDR3. The CDR3 protein is CASSAERGYGYTF. Written as DNA, the CDR3 is TGTGCCAGCAGTGCTGAGAGGGGCTATGGCTACACCTTC.

To note about this clone: Sequence at one end of the junction differs from germline and may be a read error. This chain joins TRBV18 and TRBJ1-3, with D maybe TRBD1 (6 bases). This CDR3 has 16 residues. Germline V gives CDR1 KGHSH, CDR2 LQKENI. In nucleotides, the CDR3 is TGTGCCAGCTCACCAAGTGCACAGGGTGCTGGAAACACCATACATTTT. Protein: CASSPSAQGAGNTIHF. Based on the CDR3 plus reference TRBV18 and TRBJ1-3, the full variable domain is NAGVMQNPRHLVRRRGQEARLRCSPMKGHSHVYWYRQLPEEGLKFMVYLQKENIIDESGMPKERFSAEFPKEGPSILRIQQVVRGDSAAYFCASSPSAQGAGNTIHFGEGSWLTVV.

This clone has a handful of counts. This chain links TRBV6-5 with TRBJ1-1, with D perhaps matching TRBD1 (6 bases). Germline-derived CDR1 and CDR2 are MNHEY and SVGAGI. With 3 bases removed from V and 8 bases from J, the gap between germline ends came to 16 bases. CDR3 size: 14 residues. The CDR3 DNA reads as TGTGCCAGCAGTTATAGGGGGGGGGAATTCGAAGCTTTCTTT. It yields the protein CASSYRGGEFEAFF.

The chain recombines TRBV6-6 with TRBJ2-7; D perhaps matches TRBD2 (6 bases). Germline lookup yields CDR1 MNHNY and CDR2 SVGAGI (reference sequence). This CDR3 spans 16 amino acids. V lost 4 bases and J 6 bases, leaving 22 bases between the germline ends. CDR3 DNA sequence: TGTGCCAGCAGTTCCTACCGGGTCTTAGCGGAGGCCGAGCAGTACTTC. Protein: CASSSYRVLAEAEQYF.

This chain connects TRBV7-9 to TRBJ1-6; D may be TRBD1 (6 bases). The germline V gene encodes CDR1 SEHNR and CDR2 FQNEAQ (reference sequence). V shed 4 bases and J shed 7 bases, with 17 bases lying between them. CDR3 length: 16 residues. The CDR3 loop reads CASSSGAARTNSPLHF. CDR3 nucleotide sequence: TGTGCCAGCAGCTCGGGGGCTGCTAGGACGAATTCACCCCTCCACTTT.

The gene calls are TRBV28 and TRBJ1-1; D remains ambiguous. Trimming cost V 4 bases and J 11 bases, with 11 bases left between them. Germline V gene data show CDR1 as MDHEN and CDR2 as SYDVKM. The CDR3 runs 11 residues. The CDR3 region has the DNA TGTGCCAGCAGTTCCGAGCGAGGGGCTTTCTTT. It specifies CASSSERGAFF.

This chain connects TRBV6-5 to TRBJ2-4, with TRBD2 identical over 13 bases. CDR1 and CDR2 from the germline V gene are MNHEY and SVGAGI. With 2 bases clipped from V and 8 bases from J, the junction kept 3 bases outside the gene matches. This CDR3 has 15 residues. DNA of the CDR3: TGTGCCAGCAGTTACACCGGACTAGCGGGAGACATTCAGTACTTC. Amino acids: CASSYTGLAGDIQYF.

The chain uses TRBV2 and TRBJ1-5; 8 bases fit TRBD1. Germline V gene sequence: CDR1 SNHLY, CDR2 FYNNEI. The CDR3 covers 13 residues. V lost 6 bases, J lost 7 bases, and 5 bases stayed unmatched. The CDR3 reads CASSGQGWQPQHF. DNA of the CDR3: TGTGCCAGCAGCGGACAGGGTTGGCAGCCCCAGCATTTT. Complete variable domain (other parts from reference TRBV2 and TRBJ1-5): EPEVTQTPSHQVTQMGQEVILRCVPISNHLYFYWYRQILGQKVEFLVSFYNNEISEKSEIFDDQFSVERPDGSNFTLKIRSTKLEDSAMYFCASSGQGWQPQHFGDGTRLSIL.

The genes are TRBV19 and TRBJ2-1; D gene uncertain. The CDR3 runs 13 residues. The germline V and J ends were trimmed by 3 bases and 6 bases, with 9 bases remaining between them. Germline V CDR1 and CDR2: LNHDA, SQIVND (reference sequence). The CDR3 loop reads CASSIGLINEQFF. The CDR3 DNA reads TGTGCCAGTAGTATCGGCCTGATCAATGAGCAGTTCTTC.

The chain carries TRBV5-1 and TRBJ1-2; TRBD1 is a possible D gene (6 bases). There are 15 residues in the CDR3. V dropped 1 base and J dropped 4 bases, with 14 bases sitting between them. CDR1 SGHRS and CDR2 YFSETQ come from the germline V gene. The CDR3 here is CASSLWTGQGYGYTF. The CDR3 DNA sequence: TGCGCCAGCAGCTTGTGGACGGGACAAGGCTATGGCTACACCTTC. Full variable domain (missing parts from reference TRBV5-1 and TRBJ1-2): KAGVTQTPRYLIKTRGQQVTLSCSPISGHRSVSWYQQTPGQGLQFLFEYFSETQRNKGNFPGRFSGRQFSNSRSEMNVSTLELGDSALYLCASSLWTGQGYGYTFGSGTRLTVV.

The chain carries TRBV27 and TRBJ2-5, with D unclear. CDR3 size: 13 residues. From germline, CDR1 is MNHEY and CDR2 SMNVEV (reference sequence). Deletions cut 4 bases from V and 1 base from J, with 7 bases between. The CDR3 reads CASSSRVQETQYF. CDR3 sequence (DNA): TGTGCCAGCAGTTCCCGCGTCCAAGAGACCCAGTACTTC.

The V call is TRBV24-1, the J call TRBJ2-3; 8 nucleotides line up with TRBD1. Unmatched junction bases numbered 5, after V lost 5 bases and J lost 2 bases. The CDR3 sequence is 15 residues long. Per the germline V gene, CDR1 is KGHDR and CDR2 is SFDVKD. The CDR3 coding sequence is TGTGCCACCAGTGGCAGACAGGGGTACACAGATACGCAGTATTTT. Its protein is CATSGRQGYTDTQYF.

J is TRBJ2-3 and V is TRBV6-5; the D gene is possibly TRBD2 (6 bases). The CDR3 extends over 14 amino acids. Germline V lookup: CDR1 MNHEY, CDR2 SVGAGI. Trimming left V 6 bases short and J 2 bases short, with 12 bases between. The DNA for the CDR3 is TGTGCCAGCAGACAGACTAGAAACACAGATACGCAGTATTTT. This encodes CASRQTRNTDTQYF.

The rearrangement links TRBV5-1 to TRBJ2-3; D is perhaps TRBD2 (6 bases). The CDR3 has 14 residues. Between the trimmed V and J ends, which lost 4 bases and 5 bases, there was a span of 14 bases. The germline V gene has CDR1 SGHRS and CDR2 YFSETQ. The CDR3 is CASSNQRVQDTQYF. CDR3 bases: TGCGCCAGCAGCAACCAGCGGGTTCAAGATACGCAGTATTTT. The full variable domain, rest sourced from reference TRBV5-1 and TRBJ2-3, is KAGVTQTPRYLIKTRGQQVTLSCSPISGHRSVSWYQQTPGQGLQFLFEYFSETQRNKGNFPGRFSGRQFSNSRSEMNVSTLELGDSALYLCASSNQRVQDTQYFGPGTRLTVL.

The chain joins TRBV4-1 to TRBJ1-5; D uncertain. This CDR3 has 15 amino acids. Germline values: CDR1 MGHRA, CDR2 YSYEKL. Between the trimmed V and J ends, which lost 4 bases and 5 bases, there was a span of 15 bases. Here the CDR3 DNA reads TGCGCCAGCAGCCGGGGTGAGGTCTTAGATCAGCCCCAGCATTTT. This sequence encodes CASSRGEVLDQPQHF.

This sequence joins TRBV6-5 and TRBJ1-5; TRBD1 matches at 8 bases. Germline V CDR1 and CDR2: MNHEY, SVGAGI. V lost 5 bases and J lost 4; bases outside the gene matches: 7. The length of the CDR3 is 15 residues. The CDR3 region is CASSQQGGGNQPQHF. In DNA form, the CDR3 reads TGTGCCAGCAGTCAACAGGGGGGAGGAAATCAGCCCCAGCATTTT.

J is TRBJ2-1 and V is TRBV3-1 (or the pseudogene TRBV3-2), with 7 bases fitting TRBD1. The CDR3 spans 17 residues. J gave up 0 bases and V 1 base, and 6 bases lay outside the gene matches. CDR1 is LGHDT, CDR2 YNNKEL, per germline (reference sequence). The chain's CDR3 is CASSQAKGQSSYNEQFF. The DNA of the CDR3 is TGTGCCAGCAGCCAAGCCAAGGGACAGAGCTCCTACAATGAGCAGTTCTTC.